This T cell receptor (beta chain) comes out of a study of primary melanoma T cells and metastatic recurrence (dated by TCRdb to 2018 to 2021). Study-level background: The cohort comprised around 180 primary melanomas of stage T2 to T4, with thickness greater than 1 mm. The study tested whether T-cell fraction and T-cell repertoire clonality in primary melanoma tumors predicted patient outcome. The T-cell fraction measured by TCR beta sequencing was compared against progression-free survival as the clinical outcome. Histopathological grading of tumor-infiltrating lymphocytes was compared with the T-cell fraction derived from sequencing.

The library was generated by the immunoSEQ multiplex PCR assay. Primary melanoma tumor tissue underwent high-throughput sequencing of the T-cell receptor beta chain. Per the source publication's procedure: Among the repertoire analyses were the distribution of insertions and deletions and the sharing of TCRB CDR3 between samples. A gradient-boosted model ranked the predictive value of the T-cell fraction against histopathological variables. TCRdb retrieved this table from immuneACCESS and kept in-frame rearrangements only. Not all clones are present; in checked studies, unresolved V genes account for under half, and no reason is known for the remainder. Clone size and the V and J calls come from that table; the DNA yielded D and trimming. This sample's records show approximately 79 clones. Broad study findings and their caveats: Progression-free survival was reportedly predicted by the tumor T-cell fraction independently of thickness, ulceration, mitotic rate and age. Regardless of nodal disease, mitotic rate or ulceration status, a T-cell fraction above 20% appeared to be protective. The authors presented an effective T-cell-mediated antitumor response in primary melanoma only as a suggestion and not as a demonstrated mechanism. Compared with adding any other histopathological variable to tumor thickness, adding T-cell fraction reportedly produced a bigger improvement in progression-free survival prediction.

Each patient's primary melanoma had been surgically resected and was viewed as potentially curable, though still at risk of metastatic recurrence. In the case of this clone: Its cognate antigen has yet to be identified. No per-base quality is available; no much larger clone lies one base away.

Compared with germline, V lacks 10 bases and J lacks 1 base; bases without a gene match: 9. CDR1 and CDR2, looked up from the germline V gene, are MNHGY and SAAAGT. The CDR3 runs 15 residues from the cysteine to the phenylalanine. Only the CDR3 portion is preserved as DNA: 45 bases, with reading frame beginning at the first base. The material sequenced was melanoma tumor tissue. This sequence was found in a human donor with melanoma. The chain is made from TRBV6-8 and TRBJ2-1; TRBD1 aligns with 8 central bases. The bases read TGTGCCACCCAACTACAGGGGGGTTCCTACAATGAGCAGTTCTTC. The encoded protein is CATQLQGGSYNEQFF.